These T cell receptor beta chains were read from a single sample in a study of molecular identifiers for immune sequencing clone quantification. TCRdb ran MiXCR on the PCR reads and lists one entry per CDR3 protein. The sample contains tens of thousands of distinct CDR3 sequences, 35% to 40% of which appear only once. Sequenced sample: naive CD8+ T cells from blood, with Jurkat cell RNA spiked in. These TCRs come from a human donor in good health. Some libraries in this study had Jurkat cell RNA spiked in. Each CDR3 is given without its conserved first and last residue.

j_gene | v_gene | CDR3aa
TRBJ1-1 | TRBV6-5 | ASSYQGAGEAF
TRBJ2-3 | TRBV27 | ASAHGRAADTQY
TRBJ2-1 | TRBV27 | ASSLTSGSTHEQF
TRBJ2-7 | TRBV6-5 | ASSPLPGQGNDQY
TRBJ2-3 | TRBV12-3/TRBV12-4 | ASSSGGSLTDTQY
TRBJ2-3 | TRBV6-4 | ASTPWFVGDTQY
TRBJ2-1 | TRBV20-1 | SARDLAGGYYNEQF
TRBJ1-1 | TRBV14 | ASRISGFEAF
TRBJ2-7 | TRBV5-4 | ASSLRQGGYEQY
TRBJ2-7 | TRBV27 | ASSLLTGGPIYEQY
TRBJ2-2 | TRBV19 | ASSIGLAGGPTGELF
TRBJ2-7 | TRBV12-3/TRBV12-4 | ASSTFRDEQY
TRBJ2-1 | TRBV24-1 | ATREFSGEQF
TRBJ1-1 | TRBV19 | ASSILRTDSEAF
TRBJ2-7 | TRBV3-1 | ASSPVWDTYEQY
TRBJ2-7 | TRBV6-1 | ASCVFGSVSYEQY
TRBJ1-1 | TRBV28 | ASSLGQVLTEAF
TRBJ1-5 | TRBV6-5 | ASSYGVPYSNQPQH
TRBJ2-7 | TRBV7-9 | ASSSGVGDEQY
TRBJ2-4 | TRBV28 | ASSFPVPTNIQY